This record looks at one TCR beta chain sequence and its context. What it binds is not known. PCR primers comprised 60 Vbeta and 13 Jbeta primers. Generated by immunoSEQ multiplex PCR, the TCRdb table keeps only in-frame clones and is missing some. In total, the table holds about 100,000 clones. This sample is part of a study of cytomegalovirus exposure and HLA in healthy donors. General observations from the study: A few of the chains that were CMV-associated were confirmed in vitro to be specific for CMV antigens.

The CDR3 contains 13 residues. The germline V gene encodes CDR1 LNHDA and CDR2 SQIVND (reference sequence). V lost 6 bases and J 3 bases, leaving 11 bases between the germline ends. The V call is TRBV19, the J call TRBJ1-2, with D tentatively TRBD1 (5 bases). The TCR was taken from a man in his fifties in good health and CMV-seronegative. Sample: PBMCs. The CDR3 protein is CASRGGIYYGYTF. The DNA of the CDR3 is TGTGCCAGTAGGGGGGGTATCTACTATGGCTACACCTTC.